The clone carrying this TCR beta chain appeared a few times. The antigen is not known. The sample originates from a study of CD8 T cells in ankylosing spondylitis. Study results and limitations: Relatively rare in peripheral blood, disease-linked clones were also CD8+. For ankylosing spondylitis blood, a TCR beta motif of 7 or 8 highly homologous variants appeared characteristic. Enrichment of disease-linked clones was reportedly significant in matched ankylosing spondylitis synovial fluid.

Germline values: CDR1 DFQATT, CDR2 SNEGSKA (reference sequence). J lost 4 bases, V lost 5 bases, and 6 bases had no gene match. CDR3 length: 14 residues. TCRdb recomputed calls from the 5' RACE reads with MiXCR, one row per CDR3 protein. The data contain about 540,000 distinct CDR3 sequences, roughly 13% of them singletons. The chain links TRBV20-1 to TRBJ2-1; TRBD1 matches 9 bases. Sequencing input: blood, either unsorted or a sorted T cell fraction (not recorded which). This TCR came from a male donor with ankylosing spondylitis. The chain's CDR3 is CSAWDRDPYNEQFF. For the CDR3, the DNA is TGCAGTGCTTGGGACAGGGACCCATACAATGAGCAGTTCTTC.